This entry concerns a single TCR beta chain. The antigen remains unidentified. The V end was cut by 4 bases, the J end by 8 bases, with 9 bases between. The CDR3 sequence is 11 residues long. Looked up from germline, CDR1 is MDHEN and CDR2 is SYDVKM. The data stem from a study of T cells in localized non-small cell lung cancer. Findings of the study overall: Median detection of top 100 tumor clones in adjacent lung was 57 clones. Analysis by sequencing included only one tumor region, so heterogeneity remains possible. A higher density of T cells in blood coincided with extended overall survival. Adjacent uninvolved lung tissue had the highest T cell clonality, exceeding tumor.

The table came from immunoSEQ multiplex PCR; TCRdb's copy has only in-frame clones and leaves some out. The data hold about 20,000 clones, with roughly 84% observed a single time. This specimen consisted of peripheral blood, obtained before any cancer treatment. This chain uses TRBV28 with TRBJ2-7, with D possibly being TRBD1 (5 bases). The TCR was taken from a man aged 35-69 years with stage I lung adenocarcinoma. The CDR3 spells CASSSDTKQYF. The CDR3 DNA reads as TGTGCCAGCAGTTCGGACACCAAGCAGTACTTC.